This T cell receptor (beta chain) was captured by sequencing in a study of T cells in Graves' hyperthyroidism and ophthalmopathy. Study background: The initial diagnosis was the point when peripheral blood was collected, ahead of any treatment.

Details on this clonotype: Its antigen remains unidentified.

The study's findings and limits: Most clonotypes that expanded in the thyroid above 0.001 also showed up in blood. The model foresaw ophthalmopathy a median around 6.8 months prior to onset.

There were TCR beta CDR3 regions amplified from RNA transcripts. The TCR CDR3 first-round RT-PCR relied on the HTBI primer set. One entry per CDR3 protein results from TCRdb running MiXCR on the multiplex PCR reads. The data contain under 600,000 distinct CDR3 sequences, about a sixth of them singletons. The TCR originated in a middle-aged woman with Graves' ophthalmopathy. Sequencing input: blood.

CDR3 loop: CAWRGLSGATTGELFF. The CDR3 nucleotides are TGTGCCTGGAGGGGACTAAGCGGGGCTACCACCGGGGAGCTGTTTTTT. The rearrangement joins TRBV30 to TRBJ2-2; 7 bases align to TRBD2. The J segment lost 4 bases and the V segment lost 3 bases, leaving 11 bases of the junction unmatched. Germline CDR1 GTSNPN, CDR2 SVGIG (reference sequence). This CDR3 has 16 residues.